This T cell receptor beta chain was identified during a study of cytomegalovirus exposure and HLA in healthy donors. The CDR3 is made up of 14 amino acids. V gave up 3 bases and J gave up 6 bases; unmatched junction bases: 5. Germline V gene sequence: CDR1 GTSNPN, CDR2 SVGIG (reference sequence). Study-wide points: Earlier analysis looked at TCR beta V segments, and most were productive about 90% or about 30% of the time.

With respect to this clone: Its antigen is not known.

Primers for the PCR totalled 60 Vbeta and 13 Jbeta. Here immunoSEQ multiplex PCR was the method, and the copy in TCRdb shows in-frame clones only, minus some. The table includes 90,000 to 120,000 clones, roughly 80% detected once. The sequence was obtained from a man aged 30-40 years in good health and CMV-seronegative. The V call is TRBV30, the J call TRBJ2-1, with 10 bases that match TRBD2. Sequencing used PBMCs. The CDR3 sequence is CAWRTAGGSNEQFF. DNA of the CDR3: TGTGCCTGGAGGACAGCGGGAGGGTCCAATGAGCAGTTCTTC.